This is a list of T cell receptor beta chains from one sample in a study of OX40 agonist ivuxolimab in advanced cancers. The assay was immunoSEQ multiplex PCR, and TCRdb's table has in-frame clones only and misses some. The table records around 92,000 clones, approximately 94% of them present only once. The specimen comprised CD4+ or CD8+ T cells sorted from blood, sampled in a trial of the OX40 agonist ivuxolimab. Receptor source: an adult with an advanced solid tumor such as melanoma, head and neck, liver or kidney cancer. Both conserved end residues are part of each CDR3. Fields, in order: J gene, D gene, V gene, clone size, CDR3 DNA, CDR3 protein. A D gene is named only where the DNA matches it firmly. For some rows the clone size is stated as once, few or many, or as a class when expanded; others skip it.

TRBJ2-2,-,TRBV9,-,TGTGCCAGCAGCGTAGCAAGGGGGAGGAACACCGGGGAGCTGTTTTTT,CASSVARGRNTGELFF
TRBJ2-5,TRBD1,TRBV25-1,-,TGTGCCAGCAGCCCTCGGACAGGGGGAAACCAAGAGACCCAGTACTTC,CASSPRTGGNQETQYF
TRBJ1-6,-,TRBV6-1,-,TGTGCCAGCAGTGACCCTCTTGGAGGAAATAATTCACCCCTCCACTTT,CASSDPLGGNNSPLHF
TRBJ1-2,-,TRBV7-2,once,TGTGCCAGCAGCTTAGGGCAGGGGCTCTATGGCTACACCTTC,CASSLGQGLYGYTF
TRBJ2-3,TRBD1,TRBV19,-,TGTGCCAGTAGTATCTTAGGGGGCCGGATAAGCACAGATACGCAGTATTTT,CASSILGGRISTDTQYF
TRBJ2-3,-,TRBV6-4,-,TGTGCCAGCAGTACCCGCCTAGCCCCAGATACGCAGTATTTT,CASSTRLAPDTQYF
TRBJ1-5,TRBD1,TRBV19,-,TGTGCCAGTAGGAAAGACAGGGTTAGCAATCAGCCCCAGCATTTT,CASRKDRVSNQPQHF
TRBJ2-2,-,TRBV27,few,TGTGCCAGCAGTTTCCCCGACAGGCGCTACACCGGGGAGCTGTTTTTT,CASSFPDRRYTGELFF
TRBJ1-2,-,TRBV9,-,TGTGCCAGCAGCGTTTCTGGAAATGGGGCCAACTATGGCTACACCTTC,CASSVSGNGANYGYTF
TRBJ1-5,-,TRBV6-5,-,TGTGCCAGCAGGCGGTCGGGGATAGGTCAGCCCCAGCATTTT,CASRRSGIGQPQHF
TRBJ1-3,-,TRBV5-1,-,TGCGCCAGCAGCCCTCAGACAGGCCAACGCTCTGGAAACACCATATATTTT,CASSPQTGQRSGNTIYF
TRBJ2-2,TRBD2,TRBV7-6,-,TGTGCCAGCAGCTTAGAAAGTCTAGCGGGAGCGGCGAACACCGGGGAGCTGTTTTTT,CASSLESLAGAANTGELFF
TRBJ1-1,-,TRBV5-1,-,TGCGCCAGCAGCTGGGGCAGTATGAGGGCTGAAGCTTTCTTT,CASSWGSMRAEAFF
TRBJ2-1,TRBD2,TRBV11-2,-,TGTGCCAGCAGCCCCGGGGGGCTAGCGGGAGGGCCGGGCGATGAGCAGTTCTTC,CASSPGGLAGGPGDEQFF
TRBJ1-2,TRBD1,TRBV5-1,-,TGCGCCAGCAGCTTGGACAGGGGGCTAGGCTACACCTTC,CASSLDRGLGYTF
TRBJ1-1,TRBD1,TRBV7-9,-,TGTGCCAGCAGCGTACGACAGGGGGGGAACACTGAAGCTTTCTTT,CASSVRQGGNTEAFF
TRBJ2-5,TRBD1,TRBV7-2,-,TGTGCCAGCAGCGAGGACAGGGGAGAGACCCAGTACTTC,CASSEDRGETQYF
TRBJ1-2,-,TRBV28,-,TGTGCCAGCACCGGTATGACAGAATGGGGTGGCTACACCTTC,CASTGMTEWGGYTF
TRBJ2-7,TRBD1,TRBV18,-,TGTGCCAGCTCACCCGACAGGGTGATGTACGAGCAGTACTTC,CASSPDRVMYEQYF
TRBJ1-1,-,TRBV7-8,-,TGTGCCAGCAGCCGTTACTTGACGGAGAACACTGAAGCTTTCTTT,CASSRYLTENTEAFF
TRBJ1-2,-,TRBV29-1,-,TGCAGCGTAGACGGGACAACGAGTGGCTACACCTTC,CSVDGTTSGYTF
TRBJ2-3,TRBD2,TRBV19,-,TGTGCCAGTACCGACGTAGCGGGGGGCACAGATACGCAGTATTTT,CASTDVAGGTDTQYF
TRBJ1-6,TRBD1,TRBV11-2,few,TGTGCCAGCAGCCGGACAGGGGTAGGAGGTCCCCTCCACTTT,CASSRTGVGGPLHF
TRBJ2-3,-,TRBV19,once,TGTGCCAGTGGAGTAACAGATACGCAGTATTTT,CASGVTDTQYF
TRBJ1-1,-,TRBV19,once,TGTGCCAGTAGTATGGGCCAGGCTTTTGAAGCTTTCTTT,CASSMGQAFEAFF
TRBJ2-5,TRBD1,TRBV10-3,-,TGTGCCATCAGTGACCCGGGACAGTTGGAGACCCAGTACTTC,CAISDPGQLETQYF
TRBJ2-7,TRBD1,TRBV5-1,-,TGCGCCAGCGAACGGGACAGGGGCCTCCAGCAGTACTTC,CASERDRGLQQYF
TRBJ2-5,-,TRBV5-4,once,TGTGCCAGCAGCTTGGACAGGGGAGGCGAGACCCAGTACTTC,CASSLDRGGETQYF
TRBJ2-7,TRBD2,TRBV11-2,-,TGTGCCAGCGGCACTAGCGGGATGTCCTACGAGCAGTACTTC,CASGTSGMSYEQYF
TRBJ2-7,TRBD1,TRBV7-9,-,TGTGCCAGCAGCCTATCGGGGACAGGGAAGAACGAGCAGTACTTC,CASSLSGTGKNEQYF
TRBJ1-2,TRBD1,TRBV5-4,-,TGTGCCAGCAGCCCCGGGACAGATAGGTACGGCTATGGCTACACCTTC,CASSPGTDRYGYGYTF
TRBJ1-1,-,TRBV6-5,-,TGTGCCAGCAGTTACTCGAGGATGAGCGACACTGAAGCTTTCTTT,CASSYSRMSDTEAFF
TRBJ1-5,-,TRBV23-1,-,TGCGCCAGCAGTCAATCGGGCAGAGGCAATCAGCCCCAGCATTTT,CASSQSGRGNQPQHF
TRBJ2-3,-,TRBV9,-,TGTGCCAGCAGCCCCCCTGAGACAGATACGCAGTATTTT,CASSPPETDTQYF
TRBJ1-5,TRBD1,TRBV2,-,TGTGCCACAAACAGGGGGCCAGATCAGCCCCAGCATTTT,CATNRGPDQPQHF
TRBJ2-3,-,TRBV30,-,TGTGCCTGGAGTGTACTGACAGGAACTAGCACAGATACGCAGTATTTT,CAWSVLTGTSTDTQYF
TRBJ1-3,TRBD1,TRBV5-6,-,TGTGCCAGCAGCCACCGAGGGGGCGCCAACACCATATATTTT,CASSHRGGANTIYF
TRBJ1-3,-,TRBV2,-,TGTGCCAGCAGTGAACGGCGTTCACATAATGGAAACACCATATATTTT,CASSERRSHNGNTIYF
TRBJ1-4,-,TRBV11-3,-,TGTGCCAGCAGCTTACGTAATGAAAAACTGTTTTTT,CASSLRNEKLFF
TRBJ2-2,TRBD1,TRBV19,-,TGTGCCAGTAGTTTTCAGGGGGCCATAAGGACCGGGGAGCTGTTTTTT,CASSFQGAIRTGELFF
TRBJ1-6,TRBD1,TRBV7-9,-,TGTGCCAGCAGCTTTAAGGCAGGGGGATCACCCCTCCACTTT,CASSFKAGGSPLHF
TRBJ2-3,-,TRBV11-2,-,TGTGCCAGCAGCTTTTTCGACAGAGAGGGAACGCAGTATTTT,CASSFFDREGTQYF
TRBJ2-5,TRBD1,TRBV12-5,once,TGTGCTAGTGGTTTGCCCCGGACAGGGGAAGAGACCCAGTACTTC,CASGLPRTGEETQYF
TRBJ1-1,TRBD1,TRBV27,-,TGTGCCAGCAGCCTTGGACAGGCTCCTGAAGCTTTCTTT,CASSLGQAPEAFF
TRBJ1-2,-,TRBV14,-,TGTGCCAGCAGCCAAGAAAGAAGGGCCGGTGGCTACACCTTC,CASSQERRAGGYTF
TRBJ1-1,TRBD1,TRBV6-1,-,TGTGCCAGCAGTGAACCTCCGGGACAGGGGGATACTGAAGCTTTCTTT,CASSEPPGQGDTEAFF
TRBJ2-5,TRBD1,TRBV5-5,-,TGTGCCAGCAGCTTGGCAGGGGGCGAGGAGACCCAGTACTTC,CASSLAGGEETQYF
TRBJ1-4,-,TRBV29-1,-,TGCAGCGTTGAAGTGCACAGGAGGGATGAAAAACTGTTTTTT,CSVEVHRRDEKLFF
TRBJ1-4,TRBD1,TRBV7-8,-,TGTGCCAGCAGCAAGCCCCGGGACAGGGATGGGGAAAAACTGTTTTTT,CASSKPRDRDGEKLFF
TRBJ2-3,-,TRBV5-3,-,TGTGCCAGAAGCGCAGTAGGTTGCACAGATACGCAGTATTTT,CARSAVGCTDTQYF